These 10 T cell receptor beta chains were all obtained from the same sample, sequenced in a study of T cell responses to AZD1222 COVID-19 vaccine. The repertoire was sequenced with immunoSEQ multiplex PCR; TCRdb's copy has only in-frame clones and lacks some. Altogether about 150,000 clones are present, about nine tenths being singletons, with the ten largest covering roughly 3.8%. Material: peripheral blood, obtained 28 days after the second AZD1222 dose. The receptors derive from an adult who received the AZD1222 COVID-19 vaccine.

The V and J genes are TRBV15 and TRBJ1-4, with D uncertain. The CDR3 sequence is 15 residues long. Trimming shortened V by 0 bases and J by 5 bases, and 10 bases separated the two germline ends. Germline V lookup: CDR1 LNHNV, CDR2 YYDKDF (reference sequence). The CDR3 nucleotides read TGTGCCACCAGCAGAGATCGGGCCATAAATGAAAAACTGTTTTTT. Its translation: CATSRDRAINEKLFF. The full variable domain, its missing parts supplied by reference TRBV15 and TRBJ1-4, is DAMVIQNPRYQVTQFGKPVTLSCSQTLNHNVMYWYQQKSSQAPKLLFHYYDKDFNNEADTPDNFQSRRPNTSFCFLDIRSPGLGDTAMYLCATSRDRAINEKLFFGSGTQLSVL.

The V call is TRBV19, the J call TRBJ1-1; a weak D match, TRBD1 (5 bases). This CDR3 spans 14 amino acids. V lost 7 bases and J lost 5, with 17 bases in between. Per the germline V gene, CDR1 is LNHDA and CDR2 is SQIVND (reference sequence). The CDR3 protein is CASTAPPGGTEAFF. The CDR3 region has the DNA TGTGCCAGTACCGCGCCCCCCGGGGGGACTGAAGCTTTCTTT. Filled out from reference TRBV19 and TRBJ1-1, the complete variable domain reads DGGITQSPKYLFRKEGQNVTLSCEQNLNHDAMYWYRQDPGQGLRLIYYSQIVNDFQKGDIAEGYSVSREKKESFPLTVTSAQKNPTAFYLCASTAPPGGTEAFFGQGTRLTVV.

This chain uses TRBV29-1 with TRBJ1-1; 8 bases agree with TRBD1. Looked up from germline, CDR1 is SQVTM and CDR2 is ANQGSEA. This CDR3 has 14 amino acids. Trimming at V came to 6 bases and at J to 4 bases, leaving 10 bases not matched to a gene. The CDR3 bases are TGCAGCGTAACCTTCGGGACAGGAGGCACTGAAGCTTTCTTT. It encodes CSVTFGTGGTEAFF.

The rearrangement joins TRBV12-3 or TRBV12-4 to TRBJ2-1; D call uncertain. The CDR3 has 12 residues. The V and J ends lost 4 bases and 7 bases respectively, with 8 bases between them. CDR3 nucleotides: TGTGCCAGCAGTTATGACCTAAATGAGCAGTTCTTC. Amino acid sequence: CASSYDLNEQFF.

The CDR3 sequence is CASSWGLGGSDTQYF. CDR3 sequence (DNA): TGTGCCAGCAGCTGGGGTCTCGGAGGGTCGGATACGCAGTATTTT. The rearrangement joins TRBV5-5 to TRBJ2-3; perhaps TRBD2 as D (6 bases). The germline CDR1 and CDR2 sequences are SGHKS and YYEKEE (reference sequence). V lost 3 bases and J lost 6, with 17 bases in between. The CDR3 covers 15 residues.

This sequence joins TRBV9 and TRBJ1-1, with D uncertain. There are 13 residues in the CDR3. Trimming took off 0 bases at V and 1 base at J, with 4 bases between the two ends. The germline V gene encodes CDR1 SGDLS and CDR2 YYNGEE. CDR3 protein: CASSVGWNTEAFF. The CDR3 DNA reads TGTGCCAGCAGCGTAGGATGGAACACTGAAGCTTTCTTT.

This clone was counted a few times. J is TRBJ2-1 and V is TRBV24-1, with 11 nucleotides matching TRBD2. After removal of 5 bases from V and 7 bases from J, the junction contained 3 bases not matched to a gene. Germline lookup yields CDR1 KGHDR and CDR2 SFDVKD. This CDR3 contains 14 residues. The CDR3 here is CATSGWTSGNEQFF. DNA of the CDR3: TGTGCCACCAGTGGTTGGACTAGCGGGAATGAGCAGTTCTTC.

The chain carries TRBV10-3 and TRBJ2-1, with D perhaps matching TRBD2 (6 bases). The germline V gene has CDR1 ENHRY and CDR2 SYGVKD. The V and J ends lost 6 bases and 9 bases respectively, with 18 bases between them. There are 14 residues in the CDR3. CDR3 residues: CAIRSTSPSGEQFF. CDR3 bases: TGTGCCATCAGGTCCACTAGCCCCAGCGGTGAGCAGTTCTTC.

V usage is TRBV6-5 and J usage is TRBJ1-3; 7 nucleotides align to TRBD1. The CDR3 is 15 residues long. Germline V gene data show CDR1 as MNHEY and CDR2 as SVGAGI. The trim removed 7 bases at V and 8 bases at J, leaving 14 bases unmatched. CDR3: CASTTPDRRGDTIYF. Here the CDR3 DNA reads TGTGCCAGCACCACCCCGGACAGGAGAGGGGACACCATATATTTT.

This clone was counted once. The V and J genes are TRBV5-1 and TRBJ1-3; TRBD1 is a possible D gene (5 bases). Trimming stripped 0 bases from V and 8 bases from J, with 12 bases between. Germline V gene data show CDR1 as SGHRS and CDR2 as YFSETQ. This CDR3 spans 14 amino acids. The CDR3 here is CASSLEAGTDTIYF. The CDR3 nucleotides are TGCGCCAGCAGCTTGGAGGCAGGGACGGACACCATATATTTT.